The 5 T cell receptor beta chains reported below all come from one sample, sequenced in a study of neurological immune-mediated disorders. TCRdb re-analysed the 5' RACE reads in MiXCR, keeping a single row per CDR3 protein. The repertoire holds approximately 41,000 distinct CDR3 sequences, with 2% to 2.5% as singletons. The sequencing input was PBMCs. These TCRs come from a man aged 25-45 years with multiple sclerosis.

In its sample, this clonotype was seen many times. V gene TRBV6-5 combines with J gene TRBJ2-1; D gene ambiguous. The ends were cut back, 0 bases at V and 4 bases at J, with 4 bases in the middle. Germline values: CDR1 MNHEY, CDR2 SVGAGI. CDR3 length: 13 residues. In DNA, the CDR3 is TGTGCCAGCAGTTACTCGGGGTACAATGAGCAGTTCTTC. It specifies CASSYSGYNEQFF.

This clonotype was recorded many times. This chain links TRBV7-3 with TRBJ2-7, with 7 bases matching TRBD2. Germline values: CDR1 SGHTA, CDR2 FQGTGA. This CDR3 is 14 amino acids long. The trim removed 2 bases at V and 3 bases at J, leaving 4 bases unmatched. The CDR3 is CASSLGGSNYEQYF. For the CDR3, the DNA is TGTGCCAGCAGCTTAGGCGGGAGTAACTACGAGCAGTACTTC.

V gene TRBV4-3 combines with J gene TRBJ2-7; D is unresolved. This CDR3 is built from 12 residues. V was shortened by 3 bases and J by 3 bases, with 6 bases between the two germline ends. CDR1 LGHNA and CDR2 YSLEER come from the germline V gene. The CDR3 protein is CASSHAYYEQYF. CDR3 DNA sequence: TGCGCCAGCAGCCATGCGTACTACGAGCAGTACTTC.

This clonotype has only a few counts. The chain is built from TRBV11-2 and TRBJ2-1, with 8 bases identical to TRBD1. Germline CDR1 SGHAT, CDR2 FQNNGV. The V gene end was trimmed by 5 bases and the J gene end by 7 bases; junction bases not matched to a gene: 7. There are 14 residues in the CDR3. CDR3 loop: CASSPRTGLNEQFF. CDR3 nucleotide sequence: TGTGCCAGCAGCCCCAGGACAGGGTTGAATGAGCAGTTCTTC.

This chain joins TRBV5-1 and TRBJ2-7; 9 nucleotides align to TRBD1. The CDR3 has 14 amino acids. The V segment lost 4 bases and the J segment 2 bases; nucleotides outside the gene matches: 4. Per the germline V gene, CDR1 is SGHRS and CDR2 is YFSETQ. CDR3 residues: CASSLTGGTYEQYF. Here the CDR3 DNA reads TGCGCCAGCAGCCTAACAGGGGGCACCTACGAGCAGTACTTC. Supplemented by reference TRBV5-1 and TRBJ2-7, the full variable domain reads KAGVTQTPRYLIKTRGQQVTLSCSPISGHRSVSWYQQTPGQGLQFLFEYFSETQRNKGNFPGRFSGRQFSNSRSEMNVSTLELGDSALYLCASSLTGGTYEQYFGPGTRLTVT.